This T cell receptor (beta chain) was sequenced in a study of immune aging and cytomegalovirus after organ transplant listed by TCRdb under 2021. Turning to the overall study: All transplant recipients received three-drug immunosuppression with prednisone, tacrolimus, and mycophenolate.

This clonotype was observed a few times. Its recognized antigen is unknown. No base quality information exists; no much larger clone differs at one position. This specimen's time point label, interpreted: five sample-tagged time points from pre-transplant (day -1) to day 368 post-transplant, pooled. After thawing, PBMC were stimulated with a CMV IE-1 overlapping peptide library for more than ten hours, with no transport inhibitors added. After thawing, cells were rested overnight and were then stimulated in R10 medium with CD28/CD49d costimulation. The IE-1 peptide library was made up of 15-amino-acid peptides, each overlapping by 11 amino acids. Each time point was barcoded using BD Single-Cell Multiplexing Kit Sample Tags, after which the barcoded samples were pooled and stained with oligo-conjugated anti-CD45RA plus sorting antibodies. A BD FACSAria III was used to sort CMV-responsive CD8+CD137+ and CD4+CD154+ T cells at 4-way purity. Blood samples were drawn into EDTA vacutainers and processed by Ficoll gradient within 1-24 hours.

Library preparation employed single-cell sequencing. The data were produced on an Illumina NovaSeq 6000. The BD Rhapsody Targeted mRNA and AbSeq Reagent Kit, in a microwell format, was used for cell capture and library preparation. Libraries were prepared to cover TCR, sample tags, AbSeq, and targeted mRNA from the Human T-Cell Expression Panel plus custom TOX and TOX2 primers. Sequencing of the libraries was performed on an Illumina NovaSeq. On the authors' methods: The analysis covered 10468 cells in total, of which fewer than 8,500 were CD8 T cells and about 4,500 were CD8 T cells with an identifiable TCR CDR3. On the Seven Bridges Genomics platform, raw data were run through the BD Rhapsody Targeted Analysis Pipeline with V(D)J processing. Quality control, Sample Tag demultiplexing with Lex-BDSMK, clone identification with VDJ Explorer, and Seurat clustering were performed in SeqGeq 1.6.0. Clones making up <1% of CD8 T cells were classified as non-expanded, and clones making up >2.5% of the sample were classified as clonal expansions. TCRdb itself trimmed the public reads at Q25 with fastp, ran MiXCR and retained productive beta chains. Each entry is one CDR3 protein sequence, shown with its most common DNA and genes. The V and J calls, along with clone size, are taken from TCRdb and not from the paper's own processing. This sample is represented by fewer than 25,000 distinct CDR3 sequences; around 33% of them were singletons. Around a quarter of the sample is held by the ten biggest clonotypes.

General study outcomes and caveats: Because CD57 was not measured in the sequencing data, a conservative gene-based aging definition was used instead. TEMRA cells made up a larger share of large clones, and the seven largest clones (roughly 1,900 cells) gained aged and TEMRA cells while losing TCM cells. Following viremia, cells with an aged phenotype rose post-transplant no matter the clone size, with the increase showing up earlier in large clones (days 200-264) than in small clones.

The germline V gene yields MNHNS for CDR1 and SASEGT for CDR2. Spanning cysteine to phenylalanine, the CDR3 consists of 15 amino acids. Just CDR3 DNA is preserved here, 45 bases in frame from base 1. Trimmed from V: 8 bases; trimmed from J: 2 bases; junction bases lacking a gene match: 12. Sample: CMV peptide-activated CD4+ and CD8+ T cells sorted from blood, taken at five time points, pooled. The sample's cell subset or site label, decoded: sorted CD8+CD137+ and CD4+CD154+ T cells after roughly 13 h CMV IE-1 peptide stimulation. Recombination linked TRBV6-1 to TRBJ2-7; TRBD2 fits 7 bases in the junction. The receptor's source is a female donor who had a heart transplant and CMV viremia. The DNA reads as follows: TGTGCCAGCCTCAGACCGGGACTACCCCCCTACGAGCAGTACTTC. It translates to CASLRPGLPPYEQYF.